The 6 T cell receptor beta chains below were found in one sample sequenced in a study of early T cells in non-severe SARS-CoV-2 infection. TCRdb reprocessed the 5' RACE reads with MiXCR, giving one entry per CDR3 protein. Of more than 60,000 distinct CDR3 sequences listed, roughly 5% were seen once; the top ten hold 4.5% to 5.5%. Material for sequencing was whole blood. The source is an adult who was a healthcare worker with PCR-confirmed SARS-CoV-2 infection or an uninfected control (not recorded which).

This clonotype came up many times. The rearrangement joins TRBV20-1 to TRBJ2-1, with 9 bases aligning to TRBD1. The CDR3 runs to 14 residues. CDR1 is DFQATT and CDR2 is SNEGSKA in the germline V gene (reference sequence). V lost 8 bases to trimming and J lost 5 bases; unmatched junction nucleotides: 10. The CDR3 DNA reads TGCAGTCCTAAACAGGGGGCTATGAACAATGAGCAGTTCTTC. Its translation is CSPKQGAMNNEQFF.

In this sample, this clonotype turned up many times. The J gene is TRBJ2-6, the V gene TRBV10-3; no clear D gene. Trimming took off 3 bases at V and 2 bases at J, with 8 bases between the two ends. This CDR3 has 15 residues. The germline CDR1 and CDR2 sequences are ENHRY and SYGVKD. CDR3 sequence: CAISDTATGANVLTF. The CDR3 DNA is TGTGCCATCAGTGACACGGCAACTGGGGCCAACGTCCTGACTTTC.

This clonotype came up a few times. The chain couples TRBV19 to TRBJ2-2; no definite D call. Trimming pared 3 bases from V and 7 bases from J, leaving 15 bases between. This CDR3 contains 15 residues. CDR1 and CDR2 (germline): LNHDA, SQIVND (reference sequence). DNA of the CDR3: TGTGCCAGTAGTATTCGACTTTCGGGCGGCGGGGAGCTGTTTTTT. Translation: CASSIRLSGGGELFF.

This sequence joins TRBV11-2 and TRBJ1-5; 7 nucleotides line up with TRBD1. The length of the CDR3 is 14 residues. Per germline, CDR1 SGHAT and CDR2 FQNNGV. The V and J ends lost 5 bases and 6 bases, in that order; junction bases with no gene match: 7. The CDR3 loop reads CASSAVGDSQPQHF. CDR3 sequence (DNA): TGTGCCAGCAGCGCCGTAGGGGACAGTCAGCCCCAGCATTTT.

This clonotype was counted many times. J is TRBJ1-2 and V is TRBV3-1, with 12 bases that match TRBD1. The germline CDR1 and CDR2 sequences are LGHDT and YNNKEL (reference sequence). The CDR3 totals 16 residues. V dropped 4 bases and J dropped 7; count of bases not matched to a gene: 10. CDR3 protein: CASSPDRDRGLGGYTF. In nucleotides, the CDR3 is TGTGCCAGCAGCCCGGACCGGGACAGGGGGCTGGGTGGCTACACCTTC.

This clonotype was seen ten or more times. The V gene is TRBV29-1, the J gene TRBJ2-3; 8 bases match TRBD2. This CDR3 is 15 amino acids long. CDR1 SQVTM and CDR2 ANQGSEA come from the germline V gene. Trimming at V came to 4 bases and at J to 3 bases, leaving 9 bases not matched to a gene. The CDR3, as DNA: TGCAGCGTTGGATCGGTTAGCGGGATAACAGATACGCAGTATTTT. Its translation: CSVGSVSGITDTQYF.